Given below is one TCR beta chain in context. Antigen unknown. This entry comes from a study of T cell responses to AZD1222 COVID-19 vaccine. Findings and caveats of the study: Baseline serostatus was positive in only a handful of AZD1222 recipients. The sample set comprised mostly white British donors with more females, and clonal diversity was possibly underestimated. Scientists sampled the repertoires only once the peak T cell response had passed.

This CDR3 has 14 amino acids. Germline lookup yields CDR1 SGHTA and CDR2 FQGNSA. V was shortened by 5 bases and J by 6 bases, with 16 bases between the two germline ends. Measured with immunoSEQ multiplex PCR; TCRdb has only the in-frame clones, and not every one. The sample has about 150,000 clones, 80% to 90% seen once; the top ten hold about 6.9%. The receptor comes from an adult in good health. Sequences were derived from peripheral blood, sampled on day 0 of AZD1222 vaccination. The chain joins TRBV7-2 to TRBJ1-1; no firm D call. The DNA of the CDR3 is TGTGCCAGCAGCCCGAGGAGGAGGCGGTCTGAAGCTTTCTTT. Encoded protein: CASSPRRRRSEAFF.